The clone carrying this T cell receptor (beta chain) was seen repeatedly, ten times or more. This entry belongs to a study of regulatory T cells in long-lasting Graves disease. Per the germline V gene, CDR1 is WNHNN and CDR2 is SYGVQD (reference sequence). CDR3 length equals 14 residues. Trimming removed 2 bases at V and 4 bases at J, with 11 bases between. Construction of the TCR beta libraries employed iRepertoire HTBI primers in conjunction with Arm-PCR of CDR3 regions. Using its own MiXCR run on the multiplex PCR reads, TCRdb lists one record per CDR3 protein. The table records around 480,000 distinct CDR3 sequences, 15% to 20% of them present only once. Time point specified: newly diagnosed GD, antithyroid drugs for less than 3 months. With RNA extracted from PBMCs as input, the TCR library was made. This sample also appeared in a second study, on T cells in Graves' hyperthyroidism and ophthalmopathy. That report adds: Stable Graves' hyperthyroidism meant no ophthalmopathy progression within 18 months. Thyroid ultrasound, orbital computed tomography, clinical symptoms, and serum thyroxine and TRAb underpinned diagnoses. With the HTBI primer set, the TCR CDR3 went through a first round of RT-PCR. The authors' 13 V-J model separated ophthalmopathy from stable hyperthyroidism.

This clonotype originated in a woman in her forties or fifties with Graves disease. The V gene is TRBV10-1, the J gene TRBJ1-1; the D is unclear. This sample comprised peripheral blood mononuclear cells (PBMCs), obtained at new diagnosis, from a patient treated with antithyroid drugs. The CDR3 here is CASSEGLLGTEAFF. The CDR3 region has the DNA TGCGCCAGCAGTGAGGGACTCTTGGGCACTGAAGCTTTCTTT.